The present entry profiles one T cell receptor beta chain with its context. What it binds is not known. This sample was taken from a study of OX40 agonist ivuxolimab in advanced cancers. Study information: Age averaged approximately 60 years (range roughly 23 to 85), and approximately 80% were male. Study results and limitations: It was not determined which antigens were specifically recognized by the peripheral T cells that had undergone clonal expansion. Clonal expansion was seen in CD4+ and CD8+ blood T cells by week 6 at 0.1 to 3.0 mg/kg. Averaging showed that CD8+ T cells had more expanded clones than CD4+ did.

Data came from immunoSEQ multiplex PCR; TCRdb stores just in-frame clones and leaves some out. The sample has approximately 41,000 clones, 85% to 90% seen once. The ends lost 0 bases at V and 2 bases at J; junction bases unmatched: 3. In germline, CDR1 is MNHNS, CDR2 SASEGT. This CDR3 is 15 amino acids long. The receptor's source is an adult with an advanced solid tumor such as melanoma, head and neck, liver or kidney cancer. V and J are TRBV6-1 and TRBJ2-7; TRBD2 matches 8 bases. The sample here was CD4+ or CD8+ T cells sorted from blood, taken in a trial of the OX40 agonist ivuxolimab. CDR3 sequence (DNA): TGTGCCAGCAGTGAAGCGCGGCGGGGGGCCTACGAGCAGTACTTC. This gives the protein CASSEARRGAYEQYF.